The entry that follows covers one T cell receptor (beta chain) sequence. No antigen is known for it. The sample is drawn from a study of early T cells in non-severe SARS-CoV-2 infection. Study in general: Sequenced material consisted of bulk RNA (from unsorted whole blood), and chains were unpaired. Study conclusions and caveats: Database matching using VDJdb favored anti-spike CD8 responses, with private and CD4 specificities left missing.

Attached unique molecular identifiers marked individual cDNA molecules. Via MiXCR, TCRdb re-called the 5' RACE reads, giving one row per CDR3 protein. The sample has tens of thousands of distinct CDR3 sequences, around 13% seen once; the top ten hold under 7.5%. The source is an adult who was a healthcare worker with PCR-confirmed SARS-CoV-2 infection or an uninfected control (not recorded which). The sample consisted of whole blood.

CDR3 region: CASRGSGEAYEQFF. CDR3 coding DNA: TGTGCCAGCAGGGGGAGCGGGGAGGCGTATGAGCAGTTCTTC. The rearrangement links TRBV3-1 to TRBJ2-1, with 7 bases aligning to TRBD2. Germline assignment: CDR1 LGHDT and CDR2 YNNKEL (reference sequence). V trimming: 6 bases; J trimming: 8 bases; junction bases outside the gene matches: 10. This CDR3 spans 14 amino acids.